The source of this T cell receptor beta chain is a study of blood T cell repertoires in COVID-19. V dropped 5 bases and J dropped 11 bases, with 15 bases sitting between them. The CDR3 sequence is 12 residues long. Profiling relied on immunoSEQ multiplex PCR, and the TCRdb table lists in-frame clones only, not all of them. The table includes roughly 250,000 clones, 81% detected once. The TCR was taken from a woman in her sixties with active or convalescent COVID-19. The V gene is TRBV12-3 or TRBV12-4, the J gene TRBJ1-1; D possibly corresponds to TRBD1 (5 bases). Sequenced input: peripheral blood. CDR3 loop: CASSRGGDGAFF. The CDR3 nucleotides read TGTGCCAGCAGTCGGGGCGGGGATGGGGCTTTCTTT.